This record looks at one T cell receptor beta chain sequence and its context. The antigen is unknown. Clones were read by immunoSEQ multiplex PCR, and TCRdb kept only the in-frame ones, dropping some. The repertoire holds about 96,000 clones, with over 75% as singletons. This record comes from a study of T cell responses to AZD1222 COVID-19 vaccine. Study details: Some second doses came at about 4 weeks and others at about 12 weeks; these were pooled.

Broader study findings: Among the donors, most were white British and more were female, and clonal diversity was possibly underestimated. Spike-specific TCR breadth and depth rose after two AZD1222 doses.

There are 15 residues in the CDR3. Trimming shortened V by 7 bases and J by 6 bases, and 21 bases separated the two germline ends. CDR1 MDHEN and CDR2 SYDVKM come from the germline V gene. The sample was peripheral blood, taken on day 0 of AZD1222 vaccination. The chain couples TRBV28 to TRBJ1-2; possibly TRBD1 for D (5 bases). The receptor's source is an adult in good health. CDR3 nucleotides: TGTGCCAGCAACACACAAGACCCTGGGGGTCATGGCTACACCTTC. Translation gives CASNTQDPGGHGYTF.